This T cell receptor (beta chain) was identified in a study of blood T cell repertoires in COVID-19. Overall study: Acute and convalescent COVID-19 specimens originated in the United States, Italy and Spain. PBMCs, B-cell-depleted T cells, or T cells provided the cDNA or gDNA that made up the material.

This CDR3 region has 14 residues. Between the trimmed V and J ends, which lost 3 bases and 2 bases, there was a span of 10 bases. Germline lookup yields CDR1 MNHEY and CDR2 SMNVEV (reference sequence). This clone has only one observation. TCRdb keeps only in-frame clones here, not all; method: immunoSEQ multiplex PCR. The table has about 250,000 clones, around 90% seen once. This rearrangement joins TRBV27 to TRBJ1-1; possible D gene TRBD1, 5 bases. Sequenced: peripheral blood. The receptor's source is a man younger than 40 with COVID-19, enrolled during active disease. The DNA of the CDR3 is TGTGCCAGCAGTTTTTGGGGCAGAAACACTGAAGCTTTCTTT. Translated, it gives CASSFWGRNTEAFF.